Each of the 27 T cell receptor beta chains below was sequenced from the same sample in a study of vaccination effects on CD4 cells after COVID-19. Using immunoSEQ multiplex PCR, the repertoire was profiled, and TCRdb retains in-frame clones only, with some absent. The sample records fewer than 80,000 clones, 70% to 85% being singletons. Their recognized antigens are unknown. Antigen-specific CD4+ T cell clonotypes were called by their expansion after viral peptide-pool culture in ViraFEST. On roughly day 10 of culture, CD4+ T cells were separated out. Everyone in the study got two shots of either the BNT162b2 or mRNA-1273 vaccine. The sequences come from CD4+ T cells from PBMCs cultured with HCoV-229E spike peptides, collected after COVID-19 vaccination. These TCRs come from a human donor who received a COVID-19 vaccine.

The chain combines TRBV5-6 with TRBJ1-5; TRBD1 matches at 8 bases. CDR3 length: 16 amino acids. With V trimmed by 2 bases and J by 5 bases, 9 bases remained unmatched. Germline V gene lookup returns CDR1 SGHDT and CDR2 YYEEEE. The CDR3 coding sequence is TGTGCCAGCAGCTTAAACCAGGGGGCCGTCGATCAGCCCCAGCATTTT. It is translated as CASSLNQGAVDQPQHF.

This rearrangement joins TRBV24-1 to TRBJ2-2; D not resolved. The CDR3 totals 16 residues. Germline loops: CDR1 KGHDR, CDR2 SFDVKD. Trimming took off 4 bases at V and 4 bases at J, with 15 bases between the two ends. The CDR3 here is CATSEYNDGRTGELFF. The DNA for the CDR3 is TGTGCCACCAGTGAATACAACGACGGGCGCACCGGGGAGCTGTTTTTT.

The gene calls are TRBV6-2 or TRBV6-3 and TRBJ2-5; TRBD2 agrees at 9 bases. V trimming: 2 bases; J trimming: 4 bases; junction bases outside the gene matches: 5. Germline CDR1 and CDR2: MNHEY and SVGEGT. The CDR3 is made up of 15 amino acids. The CDR3 protein is CASSYTGLAIETQYF. CDR3 sequence (DNA): TGTGCCAGCAGTTACACGGGACTAGCTATAGAGACCCAGTACTTC.

The J gene is TRBJ1-2, the V gene TRBV3-1 (or the pseudogene TRBV3-2), with 7 bases matching TRBD1. After removal of 1 base from V and 8 bases from J, the junction contained 10 bases not matched to a gene. Germline CDR1 and CDR2: LGHDT and YNNKEL (reference sequence). CDR3 length: 15 amino acids. CDR3 DNA sequence: TGTGCCAGCAGCCAAGGGGGAACAGGGGTCGAGGGCTACACCTTC. Protein sequence: CASSQGGTGVEGYTF.

The V and J genes are TRBV18 and TRBJ1-1; maybe TRBD1 (5 bases). Looked up from germline, CDR1 is KGHSH and CDR2 is LQKENI. The CDR3 consists of 14 residues. V dropped 3 bases and J dropped 10 bases, with 18 bases sitting between them. Written as DNA, the CDR3 is TGTGCCAGCTCACCCATGCCCAGGGTAAAGCCAGCTTTCTTT. As protein: CASSPMPRVKPAFF.

The V gene is TRBV9, the J gene TRBJ1-2, with TRBD1 as a possible D gene (6 bases). The CDR3 loop spans 15 amino acids. The V end lost 3 bases, the J end lost 0 bases, and 12 bases lay between the germline ends. Germline V gene sequence: CDR1 SGDLS, CDR2 YYNGEE. For the CDR3, the DNA is TGTGCCAGCAGCGCCGAAGGACAGTCTAACTATGGCTACACCTTC. This encodes CASSAEGQSNYGYTF. Based on the CDR3 plus reference TRBV9 and TRBJ1-2, the full variable domain is DSGVTQTPKHLITATGQRVTLRCSPRSGDLSVYWYQQSLDQGLQFLIQYYNGEERAKGNILERFSAQQFPDLHSELNLSSLELGDSALYFCASSAEGQSNYGYTFGSGTRLTVV.

This clone was recorded once. This sequence joins TRBV6-2 or TRBV6-3 and TRBJ1-2; D gene unclear. V gave up 4 bases and J gave up 8 bases, with 11 bases separating them. Germline values: CDR1 MNHEY, CDR2 SVGEGT. This CDR3 contains 12 residues. CDR3 amino acids: CASSSVRPGYTF. The CDR3 region has the DNA TGTGCCAGCAGTTCAGTCCGCCCAGGCTACACCTTC.

This clone appeared a single time. The chain employs TRBV28 and TRBJ1-1, with 7 bases fitting TRBD1. Germline values: CDR1 MDHEN, CDR2 SYDVKM. V lost 6 bases, J lost 4 bases, and 2 bases stayed unmatched. The CDR3 loop spans 12 amino acids. The CDR3 loop reads CASSDRATEAFF. The CDR3 DNA reads TGTGCCAGCAGCGACAGGGCCACTGAAGCTTTCTTT.

The rearrangement links TRBV9 to TRBJ1-2, with a possible D match to TRBD1 (6 bases). V lost 2 bases and J 1 base, leaving 12 bases between the germline ends. The V gene's germline CDR1 is SGDLS and CDR2 YYNGEE. This CDR3 spans 15 amino acids. The CDR3 coding sequence is TGTGCCAGCAGCGTCTTAGGGGGGATTAACTATGGCTACACCTTC. Amino acid sequence: CASSVLGGINYGYTF.

The rearrangement joins TRBV3-1 (or the pseudogene TRBV3-2) to TRBJ2-2, with 8 nucleotides matching TRBD1. Germline-derived CDR1 and CDR2 are LGHDT and YNNKEL (reference sequence). This CDR3 contains 18 residues. V lost 3 bases and J lost 6; bases outside the gene matches: 15. In DNA, the CDR3 is TGTGCCAGCAGCCAGGATGACAGGGGTCGAGGAAGGGCCGGGGAGCTGTTTTTT. This sequence encodes CASSQDDRGRGRAGELFF.

This clone showed up just once. The chain combines TRBV6-5 with TRBJ2-2, with D unclear. Germline V gives CDR1 MNHEY, CDR2 SVGAGI. The CDR3 is made up of 13 amino acids. Deletions cut 10 bases from V and 0 bases from J, with 9 bases between. The CDR3 here is CATHLPNTGELFF. Written as DNA, the CDR3 is TGTGCCACCCATCTTCCGAACACCGGGGAGCTGTTTTTT.

This chain joins TRBV6-5 and TRBJ1-1; D is uncertain. CDR3 size: 15 residues. Germline assignment: CDR1 MNHEY and CDR2 SVGAGI. V was clipped by 6 bases and J by 1 base, with 15 bases between them. Written as DNA, the CDR3 is TGTGCCAGCAGAAGTCCGGGGTCGGGGAACACTGAAGCTTTCTTT. This sequence encodes CASRSPGSGNTEAFF.

This clone has a handful of counts. V gene TRBV19 combines with J gene TRBJ2-2; TRBD1 might be the D (6 bases). Trimming cost V 5 bases and J 6 bases, with 16 bases left between them. The CDR3 contains 15 residues. CDR1 and CDR2 (germline): LNHDA, SQIVND (reference sequence). As DNA, the CDR3 is TGTGCCAGTAGTTTGACAGGAGTTAGGCCCGGGGAGCTGTTTTTT. Its protein product is CASSLTGVRPGELFF.

This chain connects TRBV3-1 (or the pseudogene TRBV3-2) to TRBJ2-3, with D tentatively TRBD2 (5 bases). Germline V gene data show CDR1 as LGHDT and CDR2 as YNNKEL (reference sequence). V was trimmed by 4 bases and J by 2 bases, leaving 19 bases between them. The CDR3 has 17 amino acids. The CDR3 DNA is TGTGCCAGCAGCCGAGGGCGTCCGGGATCAAACACAGATACGCAGTATTTT. It encodes CASSRGRPGSNTDTQYF.

The V call is TRBV7-2, the J call TRBJ2-5, with TRBD2 matching over 13 bases. V shed 5 bases and J 5 bases; nucleotides not matched to a gene: 11. The CDR3 covers 17 residues. Germline V gives CDR1 SGHTA, CDR2 FQGNSA. Here the CDR3 DNA reads TGTGCCAGCAGCCCCCGCACTAGCGGGGGGGCCGGGGAGACCCAGTACTTC. This translates into CASSPRTSGGAGETQYF.

The V call is TRBV5-1, the J call TRBJ1-6; 9 bases agree with TRBD1. V was pared by 0 bases and J by 5 bases, with 0 bases of the junction left unmatched. The CDR3 sequence is 15 residues long. From germline, CDR1 is SGHRS and CDR2 YFSETQ. The CDR3 region is CASSLGDRDNSPLHF. The CDR3 DNA sequence: TGCGCCAGCAGCTTGGGGGACAGGGATAATTCACCCCTCCACTTT.

The gene calls are TRBV27 and TRBJ1-4; the match to TRBD1 covers 7 bases. Looked up from germline, CDR1 is MNHEY and CDR2 is SMNVEV (reference sequence). This CDR3 has 17 amino acids. V trimming: 6 bases; J trimming: 0 bases; junction bases outside the gene matches: 10. The CDR3 sequence: CASRWTGMVSTNEKLFF. CDR3 bases: TGTGCCAGCAGGTGGACAGGTATGGTCTCAACTAATGAAAAACTGTTTTTT.

This chain joins TRBV23-1 and TRBJ2-6, with 11 bases aligning to TRBD1. TRBV23-1 belongs to the ORF category, with a function that is uncertain. The CDR3 runs 17 residues. The junction had 1 base not matched to a gene; V was cut back by 3 bases and J by 0 bases. The CDR3 DNA is TGCGCCAGCAGTCAGGGACAGGGGGGCTCTGGGGCCAACGTCCTGACTTTC. As protein: CASSQGQGGSGANVLTF.

The rearrangement uses TRBV4-3 and TRBJ2-3; 13 nucleotides align to TRBD2. The trim removed 0 bases at V and 6 bases at J, leaving 12 bases unmatched. Germline CDR1 LGHNA, CDR2 YSLEER. This CDR3 comprises 19 residues. The CDR3 bases are TGCGCCAGCAGCCAAGACCTCGGGACTAGCGGGGATTCGGGGGATACGCAGTATTTT. This gives the protein CASSQDLGTSGDSGDTQYF.

The rearrangement joins TRBV7-9 to TRBJ1-1, with D possibly TRBD1 on 6 matching bases. CDR1 and CDR2 (germline): SEHNR, FQNEAQ (reference sequence). There are 15 residues in the CDR3. Trimming removed 5 bases from V and 5 bases from J, with 18 bases in between. This CDR3 is CASSPAGGEGTEAFF. The CDR3 DNA is TGTGCCAGCAGCCCGGCGGGGGGCGAGGGAACTGAAGCTTTCTTT.

This clone came up once. The gene calls are TRBV6-1 and TRBJ2-5, with TRBD2 matching 7 bases. The CDR3 has 16 amino acids. Germline CDR1 is MNHNS and CDR2 is SASEGT. The V segment lost 2 bases and the J segment 5 bases; nucleotides outside the gene matches: 11. The CDR3 here is CASSERIGGGRETQYF. For the CDR3, the DNA is TGTGCCAGCAGTGAAAGGATTGGGGGGGGTCGGGAGACCCAGTACTTC.

This chain uses TRBV6-1 with TRBJ2-5; D perhaps matches TRBD2 (7 bases). Germline-derived CDR1 and CDR2 are MNHNS and SASEGT. V dropped 1 base and J dropped 5 bases, with 17 bases sitting between them. This CDR3 comprises 16 residues. The CDR3 DNA is TGTGCCAGCAGTGAAGGAAGCCAGGGGAGGGTGGAGACCCAGTACTTC. This sequence encodes CASSEGSQGRVETQYF.

This chain joins TRBV28 and TRBJ2-3; perhaps D is TRBD1 or TRBD2 (5 bases each). Trimming took off 6 bases at V and 10 bases at J, with 17 bases between the two ends. The germline CDR1 and CDR2 sequences are MDHEN and SYDVKM. The CDR3 totals 13 residues. The CDR3 DNA reads TGTGCCAGCAGCCCGCCCCTGGGGCGGGCGCAGTATTTT. This codes for CASSPPLGRAQYF.

The CDR3 coding sequence is TGTGCCAGCAGTTTTGAAGGCAGGGGGAAAGCTTTCTTT. This codes for CASSFEGRGKAFF. The chain has TRBV12-3 or TRBV12-4 and TRBJ1-1; TRBD1 matches at 7 bases. The CDR3 has 13 residues. With 3 bases clipped from V and 9 bases from J, the junction kept 7 bases outside the gene matches.

This clone was detected a few times. The CDR3: CASCRTGLPGELFF. The CDR3 DNA reads as TGCGCCAGCTGCCGGACAGGCCTCCCCGGGGAGCTGTTTTTT. The genes are TRBV10-2 and TRBJ2-2; 7 nucleotides align to TRBD1. Germline V gene lookup returns CDR1 WSHSY and CDR2 SAAADI. CDR3 length: 14 amino acids. V lost 8 bases to trimming and J lost 6 bases; unmatched junction nucleotides: 9.

This clone has only one observation. The chain links TRBV11-2 to TRBJ2-7, with 8 positions matching TRBD1. The junction had 9 bases not matched to a gene; V was cut back by 4 bases and J by 4 bases. CDR1 and CDR2 (germline): SGHAT, FQNNGV. The CDR3 is made up of 15 amino acids. CDR3 amino acids: CASSSPRQGLYEQYV. In DNA form, the CDR3 reads TGTGCCAGCAGCTCACCGAGACAGGGGCTATACGAGCAGTACGTC.

The V call is TRBV12-3 or TRBV12-4, the J call TRBJ2-5; D is unresolved. V lost 4 bases and J 5 bases, leaving 11 bases between the germline ends. The CDR3 spans 13 residues. The CDR3 sequence: CASSSPVGETQYF. In DNA form, the CDR3 reads TGTGCCAGCAGTTCACCGGTGGGGGAGACCCAGTACTTC.